Each of the 13 T cell receptor beta chains below was sequenced from the same sample in a study of CD8 T cells in ankylosing spondylitis. Study-level results: A TCR beta motif made of eight highly homologous variants seemed typical of ankylosing spondylitis blood.

Antigens of these TCRs are unknown. TCRdb independently ran MiXCR on the 5' RACE reads; one entry per CDR3 protein. Of approximately 550,000 distinct CDR3 sequences in the sample, 9.5% to 15% were seen once. The specimen sequenced was blood, either unsorted or a sorted T cell fraction (not recorded which). These receptors were obtained from a male donor with ankylosing spondylitis.

This clonotype was found many times. The chain links TRBV12-3 or TRBV12-4 to TRBJ1-6, with a weak D call TRBD1 (6 bases). CDR3 length: 15 amino acids. V was clipped by 4 bases and J by 10 bases, with 17 bases between them. CDR3 residues: CASSSERGAYSPLHF. In nucleotides, the CDR3 is TGTGCCAGCAGTTCCGAACGGGGGGCGTACTCACCCCTCCACTTT.

This clonotype was detected ten times or more. V gene TRBV20-1 combines with J gene TRBJ2-1; 13 bases match TRBD2. Germline trimming cut 1 base from V and 10 bases from J; bases unmatched to any gene: 10. CDR1 DFQATT and CDR2 SNEGSKA come from the germline V gene (reference sequence). The CDR3 contains 16 residues. The CDR3 sequence is CSARALRGLAGEEQFF. The DNA of the CDR3 is TGCAGTGCTAGAGCATTAAGAGGACTAGCGGGAGAAGAGCAGTTCTTC.

V is TRBV20-1 and J is TRBJ2-5, with D unresolved. V lost 6 bases and J lost 0, with 14 bases in between. The CDR3 extends over 14 amino acids. Germline CDR1 is DFQATT and CDR2 is SNEGSKA (reference sequence). Here the CDR3 DNA reads TGCAGTGCCCACCGTGGAGCGTACCAAGAGACCCAGTACTTC. Its translation: CSAHRGAYQETQYF.

This clonotype was counted a few times. CDR3 residues: CSAGLGSYNEQFF. CDR3 DNA: TGCAGTGCTGGGTTAGGGAGCTACAATGAGCAGTTCTTC. The V and J genes are TRBV20-1 and TRBJ2-1, with a tentative D call TRBD2 (5 bases). The CDR3 consists of 13 residues. V shed 5 bases and J shed 3 bases, with 11 bases lying between them. From germline, CDR1 is DFQATT and CDR2 SNEGSKA (reference sequence).

The chain couples TRBV7-2 to TRBJ2-5, with D perhaps TRBD1 or TRBD2 (5 bases each). The CDR3 is 14 amino acids. Trimming removed 1 base from V and 4 bases from J, with 10 bases in between. In germline, CDR1 is SGHTA, CDR2 FQGNSA. CDR3: CASSLVWDRETQYF. The CDR3 nucleotides read TGTGCCAGCAGCTTAGTATGGGACCGAGAGACCCAGTACTTC.

The chain links TRBV20-1 to TRBJ2-2; 7 bases map to TRBD2. The CDR3 covers 16 residues. CDR1 and CDR2 (germline): DFQATT, SNEGSKA (reference sequence). The trim removed 3 bases at V and 7 bases at J, leaving 14 bases unmatched. The CDR3 spells CSARGDGLGRGGELFF. The CDR3 DNA sequence: TGCAGTGCTAGGGGGGACGGACTAGGGCGAGGCGGGGAGCTGTTTTTT.

This clonotype was counted a few times. In nucleotides, the CDR3 is TGTGCCAGCAGTCTGATCGTCCCGGGGGAGCTGTTTTTT. Amino acids: CASSLIVPGELFF. This sequence joins TRBV6-2 or TRBV6-3 and TRBJ2-2; D gene ambiguous. This CDR3 comprises 13 residues. The germline V gene encodes CDR1 MNHEY and CDR2 SVGEGT. Trimming shortened V by 5 bases and J by 8 bases, and 12 bases separated the two germline ends.

This clonotype was picked up a small number of times. V usage is TRBV5-1 and J usage is TRBJ2-2; TRBD1 might be the D (5 bases). V lost 3 bases, J lost 2 bases, and 14 bases lay in between. Germline V gives CDR1 SGHRS, CDR2 YFSETQ. This CDR3 has 16 amino acids. DNA for the CDR3: TGCGCCAGCAGCTCTCTGCAGGGCGGAAACACCGGGGAGCTGTTTTTT. The encoded protein is CASSSLQGGNTGELFF.

In regard to this clonotype: With a much larger clone just one base away, this may be a read error. The chain links TRBV27 to TRBJ2-7, with TRBD1 identical over 7 bases. Looked up from germline, CDR1 is MNHEY and CDR2 is SMNVEV (reference sequence). This CDR3 has 14 residues. With V trimmed by 5 bases and J by 12 bases, 16 bases remained unmatched. In DNA form, the CDR3 reads TGTGCCAGCAGTCTAACCTGGATAGGGGGCGAGTCGTACTTC. The encoded protein is CASSLTWIGGESYF.

The chain carries TRBV11-1 and TRBJ2-1; the match to TRBD2 covers 10 bases. CDR1 is SGHAT, CDR2 FQDESV, per germline (reference sequence). The length of the CDR3 is 16 residues. With V trimmed by 5 bases and J by 5 bases, 9 bases remained unmatched. Here the CDR3 DNA reads TGTGCCAGCAGCCCCTGGCTAGCGGGAGTCGACAATGAGCAGTTCTTC. Protein: CASSPWLAGVDNEQFF. The complete variable domain, with remaining parts taken from reference TRBV11-1 and TRBJ2-1, reads EAEVAQSPRYKITEKSQAVAFWCDPISGHATLYWYRQILGQGPELLVQFQDESVVDDSQLPKDRFSAERLKGVDSTLKIQPAELGDSAMYLCASSPWLAGVDNEQFFGPGTRLTVL.

The rearrangement joins TRBV3-1 to TRBJ1-4; unclear D gene. CDR1 is LGHDT and CDR2 is YNNKEL in the germline V gene (reference sequence). Trimming pared 2 bases from V and 0 bases from J, leaving 4 bases between. This CDR3 region has 14 residues. This CDR3 reads CASSQFATNEKLFF. DNA for the CDR3: TGTGCCAGCAGCCAATTTGCAACTAATGAAAAACTGTTTTTT.

This clonotype appeared a few times. V is TRBV24-1 and J is TRBJ2-1, with 7 bases fitting TRBD2. This CDR3 spans 13 amino acids. Germline V gene data show CDR1 as KGHDR and CDR2 as SFDVKD. V lost 7 bases and J lost 5; bases outside the gene matches: 4. The CDR3 DNA reads TGTGCCACCAGACTAGCGCTGGACAATGAGCAGTTCTTC. It yields the protein CATRLALDNEQFF.

This rearrangement joins TRBV29-1 to TRBJ2-7, with 10 bases matching TRBD1. The CDR3 runs 12 residues. Looked up from germline, CDR1 is SQVTM and CDR2 is ANQGSEA. V trimming: 5 bases; J trimming: 7 bases; junction bases outside the gene matches: 5. In nucleotides, the CDR3 is TGCAGCGTTTGGGACAGGGGTCGTGAGCAGTACTTC. Translation: CSVWDRGREQYF.